These 24 T cell receptor beta chains share one sample of origin, sequenced in a study of memory CD4+ T cells and cytomegalovirus serostatus. The sort gate was single viable CD3+CD4+CD8-CD45RO+ cells for memory CD4+ T cells. The protocol was immunoSEQ multiplex PCR, while the TCRdb copy is restricted to in-frame clones and leaves out a portion. The data contain about 82,000 clones, around 80% of them seen just once; the ten biggest clones take up nearly 0.8%. Sequencing input: memory CD4+ T cells from blood. Receptors originate from an adult in good health and CMV-seronegative.

The chain couples TRBV5-1 to TRBJ1-4; weak D call: TRBD1 (5 bases). In germline, CDR1 is SGHRS, CDR2 YFSETQ. This CDR3 spans 15 amino acids. V lost 3 bases to trimming and J lost 8 bases, with 17 bases between them. The CDR3, as DNA: TGCGCCAGCAGCTCGGATACGGGGGTGCGAGAAAAACTGTTTTTT. Residues: CASSSDTGVREKLFF.

This chain joins TRBV5-4 and TRBJ2-1; 10 nucleotides agree with TRBD1. The CDR3 has 14 amino acids. The junction had 6 bases not matched to a gene; V was cut back by 5 bases and J by 7 bases. Germline CDR1 reads SGHNT; CDR2 reads YYREEE (reference sequence). CDR3 region: CASRHPGQGNEQFF. CDR3 DNA: TGTGCCAGCAGACATCCGGGACAGGGGAATGAGCAGTTCTTC.

The J gene is TRBJ2-5, the V gene TRBV6-4; maybe TRBD2 (6 bases). The CDR3 is 15 residues long. The germline CDR1 and CDR2 sequences are MRHNA and SNTAGT. Deletions cut 4 bases from V and 4 bases from J, with 16 bases between. CDR3 sequence (DNA): TGTGCCAGCAGTGCGGTGAGAGGGGAGGTAGAGACCCAGTACTTC. Its translation is CASSAVRGEVETQYF.

The chain is built from TRBV19 and TRBJ2-4, with 10 bases aligning to TRBD1. After removal of 7 bases from V and 2 bases from J, the junction contained 11 bases not matched to a gene. The CDR3 totals 17 residues. Germline CDR1 and CDR2: LNHDA and SQIVND (reference sequence). In DNA, the CDR3 is TGTGCCAGTAACACACTGACAGGGGGCGCGACCAAAAACATTCAGTACTTC. It codes for CASNTLTGGATKNIQYF.

V usage is TRBV29-1 and J usage is TRBJ1-1; a possible D gene is TRBD1 (5 bases). This CDR3 is 13 amino acids long. Germline CDR1 and CDR2: SQVTM and ANQGSEA. The V gene lost 4 bases and the J gene lost 4 bases, with 13 bases spanning the gap. DNA of the CDR3: TGCAGCGTTGCTGGGGGAGTGAGCACTGAAGCTTTCTTT. Translating it yields CSVAGGVSTEAFF.

The genes are TRBV6-6 and TRBJ2-7, with 12 positions matching TRBD1. Per germline, CDR1 MNHNY and CDR2 SVGAGI (reference sequence). V lost 5 bases to trimming and J lost 5 bases; unmatched junction nucleotides: 7. This CDR3 is 15 amino acids long. The CDR3 protein is CASSERDRGHDEQYF. For the CDR3, the DNA is TGTGCCAGCAGTGAGCGGGACAGGGGGCACGACGAGCAGTACTTC.

For the CDR3, the DNA is TGCGCCAGCAGCTCCGACATTTGGGGGGATAACGGGGAGCTGTTTTTT. Translating gives CASSSDIWGDNGELFF. The V gene is TRBV5-1, the J gene TRBJ2-2; possibly TRBD2 for D (6 bases). This CDR3 has 16 amino acids. The V and J ends lost 3 bases and 7 bases respectively, with 19 bases between them. Germline V gene data show CDR1 as SGHRS and CDR2 as YFSETQ.

This sequence joins TRBV19 and TRBJ1-2, with 9 bases aligning to TRBD1. J was trimmed by 8 bases and V by 3 bases; bases with no gene match: 7. CDR3 size: 14 residues. CDR1 is LNHDA and CDR2 is SQIVND in the germline V gene (reference sequence). Here the CDR3 DNA reads TGTGCCAGTAGTATTCCCGGGACAGGGCACGGCTACACCTTC. This sequence encodes CASSIPGTGHGYTF.

The CDR3 here is CASSSDWGTYGYTF. The CDR3 DNA is TGTGCCAGCAGCTCGGACTGGGGTACCTATGGCTACACCTTC. J is TRBJ1-2 and V is TRBV7-8; D not resolved. V lost 4 bases to trimming and J lost 4 bases, with 13 bases between them. CDR3 length: 14 residues. Germline V gene data show CDR1 as SGHVS and CDR2 as FQNEAQ.

In nucleotides, the CDR3 is TGTGCCAGCAGTTACATCCGGGGACACACCGGGGAGCTGTTTTTT. Translated, it gives CASSYIRGHTGELFF. The chain carries TRBV6-5 and TRBJ2-2; D might be TRBD1 or TRBD2, each matching 5 bases. V lost 2 bases and J lost 3, with 10 bases in between. The CDR3 contains 15 residues. Per the germline V gene, CDR1 is MNHEY and CDR2 is SVGAGI.

The V call is TRBV7-9, the J call TRBJ1-4; TRBD1 matches 10 bases. After removal of 5 bases from V and 8 bases from J, the junction contained 8 bases not matched to a gene. The CDR3 spans 15 residues. Germline loops: CDR1 SEHNR, CDR2 FQNEAQ (reference sequence). For the CDR3, the DNA is TGTGCCAGCAGCGTTTGGACAGGGGGGGCGGAAAAACTGTTTTTT. It translates to CASSVWTGGAEKLFF.

V gene TRBV27 combines with J gene TRBJ2-5; a possible D gene is TRBD1 (7 bases). The CDR3 covers 15 residues. Trimming removed 3 bases at V and 4 bases at J, with 15 bases between. Germline V lookup: CDR1 MNHEY, CDR2 SMNVEV (reference sequence). DNA for the CDR3: TGTGCCAGCAGTTTTAACAGGGGAGGAGGAGAGACCCAGTACTTC. Its translation is CASSFNRGGGETQYF.

The gene calls are TRBV7-9 and TRBJ1-1; D is uncertain. The V end lost 4 bases, the J end lost 1 base, and 10 bases lay between the germline ends. CDR1 and CDR2 from the germline V gene are SEHNR and FQNEAQ (reference sequence). This CDR3 region has 14 residues. CDR3 DNA sequence: TGTGCCAGCAGCTCTGGCGCCGAGAACACTGAAGCTTTCTTT. Its protein product is CASSSGAENTEAFF.

This clone was observed at least ten times. This chain uses TRBV6-6 with TRBJ1-2, with a tentative D call TRBD1 (5 bases). The CDR3 sequence is 14 residues long. The germline V gene encodes CDR1 MNHNY and CDR2 SVGAGI (reference sequence). V lost 7 bases and J 2 bases, leaving 14 bases between the germline ends. CDR3 protein: CASILDRQNYGYTF. The DNA of the CDR3 is TGTGCCAGCATCCTAGACAGACAAAACTATGGCTACACCTTC.

The chain links TRBV18 to TRBJ1-2; no reliable D call. This CDR3 region has 15 residues. Trimming shortened V by 1 base and J by 4 bases, and 13 bases separated the two germline ends. Germline assignment: CDR1 KGHSH and CDR2 LQKENI. CDR3 region: CASSPREEAGYGYTF. CDR3 DNA: TGTGCCAGCTCACCACGAGAAGAGGCGGGCTATGGCTACACCTTC.

This clone was observed a handful of times. The V gene is TRBV5-1, the J gene TRBJ2-3; D possibly corresponds to TRBD2 (6 bases). This CDR3 comprises 14 residues. Trimming left V 4 bases short and J 1 base short, with 10 bases between. The germline V gene encodes CDR1 SGHRS and CDR2 YFSETQ. The CDR3 DNA reads TGCGCCAGCAGCGTATCGGGGGGCACAGATACGCAGTATTTT. Amino acids: CASSVSGGTDTQYF. The full variable domain, in which reference TRBV5-1 and TRBJ2-3 provide the parts outside the CDR3, is KAGVTQTPRYLIKTRGQQVTLSCSPISGHRSVSWYQQTPGQGLQFLFEYFSETQRNKGNFPGRFSGRQFSNSRSEMNVSTLELGDSALYLCASSVSGGTDTQYFGPGTRLTVL.

The chain employs TRBV2 and TRBJ2-1, with 8 bases that match TRBD2. Germline CDR1 is SNHLY and CDR2 is FYNNEI. The CDR3 length is 12 residues. V shed 8 bases and J 15 bases; nucleotides not matched to a gene: 12. CDR3: CASLEAGDLRFF. CDR3 DNA: TGTGCCAGCCTCGAAGCGGGAGACCTTCGGTTCTTC.

The chain couples TRBV10-3 to TRBJ1-2; no clear D gene. Germline values: CDR1 ENHRY, CDR2 SYGVKD. The CDR3 covers 12 residues. V dropped 10 bases and J dropped 1 base, with 10 bases sitting between them. The CDR3 sequence: CATGRGNYGYTF. CDR3 sequence (DNA): TGTGCCACCGGACGGGGTAACTATGGCTACACCTTC.

This chain links TRBV2 with TRBJ2-5, with D perhaps being TRBD1 or TRBD2 (5 bases each). V dropped 8 bases and J dropped 5 bases, with 15 bases sitting between them. Looked up from germline, CDR1 is SNHLY and CDR2 is FYNNEI. This CDR3 has 13 residues. The CDR3 region has the DNA TGTGCCAGCCGGGGCGCGGCGACGGAGACCCAGTACTTC. This sequence encodes CASRGAATETQYF. The full variable domain, its missing parts supplied by reference TRBV2 and TRBJ2-5, is EPEVTQTPSHQVTQMGQEVILRCVPISNHLYFYWYRQILGQKVEFLVSFYNNEISEKSEIFDDQFSVERPDGSNFTLKIRSTKLEDSAMYFCASRGAATETQYFGPGTRLLVL.

The chain uses TRBV29-1 and TRBJ2-1, with 8 bases aligning to TRBD2. Germline lookup yields CDR1 SQVTM and CDR2 ANQGSEA. The CDR3 length is 16 residues. V shed 3 bases and J 1 base; nucleotides not matched to a gene: 8. CDR3 in amino acids: CSVDSGVGTSYNEQFF. In nucleotides, the CDR3 is TGCAGCGTTGATAGCGGGGTGGGGACGTCCTACAATGAGCAGTTCTTC.

This clone was seen a few times. The chain is built from TRBV28 and TRBJ1-2; TRBD1 might be the D (5 bases). CDR3 length: 13 amino acids. Trimming removed 2 bases from V and 4 bases from J, with 8 bases in between. CDR1 is MDHEN, CDR2 SYDVKM, per germline. Here the CDR3 reads CASSLQGRYGYTF. DNA of the CDR3: TGTGCCAGCAGTTTACAGGGCCGCTATGGCTACACCTTC.

The chain carries TRBV30 and TRBJ1-2; tentatively, D is TRBD1 (6 bases). From germline, CDR1 is GTSNPN and CDR2 SVGIG (reference sequence). V was pared by 2 bases and J by 4 bases, with 14 bases between. The CDR3 is made up of 14 amino acids. The CDR3 DNA reads as TGTGCCTGGAGTAGGGGGGGGGCGCGCTATGGCTACACCTTC. It translates to CAWSRGGARYGYTF.

The V and J genes are TRBV9 and TRBJ1-1, with 8 nucleotides matching TRBD1. Germline-derived CDR1 and CDR2 are SGDLS and YYNGEE. The CDR3 sequence is 18 residues long. V lost 3 bases and J lost 4; bases outside the gene matches: 17. The CDR3 region is CASSEGLSGQGGVTEAFF. CDR3 nucleotides: TGTGCCAGCAGCGAGGGCCTTTCAGGACAGGGCGGAGTCACTGAAGCTTTCTTT. The full variable domain, completed using reference TRBV9 and TRBJ1-1, is DSGVTQTPKHLITATGQRVTLRCSPRSGDLSVYWYQQSLDQGLQFLIQYYNGEERAKGNILERFSAQQFPDLHSELNLSSLELGDSALYFCASSEGLSGQGGVTEAFFGQGTRLTVV.

This clone was observed a single time. J is TRBJ2-5 and V is TRBV27; tentatively, D is TRBD1 (6 bases). Trimming left V 4 bases short and J 5 bases short, with 14 bases between. Germline V gene sequence: CDR1 MNHEY, CDR2 SMNVEV (reference sequence). The length of the CDR3 is 14 residues. CDR3: CASSSKGGRETQYF. In DNA form, the CDR3 reads TGTGCCAGCAGTTCCAAAGGGGGTAGGGAGACCCAGTACTTC.